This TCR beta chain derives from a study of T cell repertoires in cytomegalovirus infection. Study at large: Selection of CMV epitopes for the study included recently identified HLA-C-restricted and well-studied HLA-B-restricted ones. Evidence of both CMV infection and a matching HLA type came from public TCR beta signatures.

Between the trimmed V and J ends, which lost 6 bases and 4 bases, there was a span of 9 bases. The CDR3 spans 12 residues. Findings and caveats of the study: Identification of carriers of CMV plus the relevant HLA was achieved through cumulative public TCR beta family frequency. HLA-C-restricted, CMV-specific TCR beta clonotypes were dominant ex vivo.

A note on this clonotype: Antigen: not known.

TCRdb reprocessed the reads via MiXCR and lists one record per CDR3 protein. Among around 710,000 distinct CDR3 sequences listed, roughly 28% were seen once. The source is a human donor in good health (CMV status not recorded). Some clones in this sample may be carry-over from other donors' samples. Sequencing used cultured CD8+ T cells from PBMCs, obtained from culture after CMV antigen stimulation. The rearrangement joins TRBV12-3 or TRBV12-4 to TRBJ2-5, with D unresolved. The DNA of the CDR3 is TGTGCCAGCAGGGGTGTGGGAGAGACCCAGTACTTC. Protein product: CASRGVGETQYF.